The source of this TCR beta chain is a study of human T cells and chemical hapten exposure. At the level of the study: The sensitizing agent was 2% DPC, placed on approximately 2 cm by approximately 2 cm of upper inner arm skin.

Original data processing: Per sample, the median was around 100,000 TCRs, with values from 23,224 to 690,600. TCRdb analysed the RACE reads with MiXCR anew, one entry per CDR3 protein. The V and J calls were determined by TCRdb, not by the authors. In the table there are more than 250,000 distinct CDR3 sequences, about 9% of which are singletons. The V and J ends lost 2 bases and 4 bases respectively, with 16 bases between them. Germline lookup yields CDR1 SGHRS and CDR2 YFSETQ. The CDR3 spans 15 residues. Described time point: pre-sensitization, week 0. Treatment specified: therapeutic diphenylcyclopropenone sensitization with weekly scalp DPC. Investigators collected blood before applying each patch test.

This sample comprised whole blood, obtained in connection with sensitization to the hapten diphenylcyclopropenone (DPC). This sequence joins TRBV5-1 and TRBJ2-7; D might be TRBD1 (7 bases). The TCR originated in a woman in her thirties or forties with alopecia areata. Some clones in this sample may be carry-over from other donors' samples. As DNA, the CDR3 is TGCGCCAGCAGCTTTCGATCGACAGGGAGGTACGAGCAGTACTTC. This gives the protein CASSFRSTGRYEQYF.